This TCR beta chain was sequenced in a study of early T cells in non-severe SARS-CoV-2 infection. Study overall: Sequenced material consisted of bulk RNA (from unsorted whole blood), and chains were unpaired. Study findings and constraints: The study's VDJdb matching favored anti-spike CD8 responses and missed private and CD4 specificities.

Individual cDNA molecules received unique molecular identifiers during library preparation. One entry per CDR3 protein results from TCRdb running MiXCR on the 5' RACE reads. The data show 86,000 or so distinct CDR3 sequences, with more than 5% seen just once and 7.8% held by the top ten. This clonotype was counted a single time. Its target is not known. CDR1 MDHEN and CDR2 SYDVKM come from the germline V gene. The V gene end was trimmed by 6 bases and the J gene end by 5 bases; junction bases not matched to a gene: 13. The CDR3 loop spans 16 amino acids. The genes are TRBV28 and TRBJ2-7; TRBD1 matches 10 bases. This receptor was identified in an adult who was a healthcare worker with PCR-confirmed SARS-CoV-2 infection or an uninfected control (not recorded which). Sequenced material: whole blood. The CDR3 bases are TGTGCCAGCAGCCCCCCGGGACAGGGGATAATCGACGAGCAGTACTTC. Its protein product is CASSPPGQGIIDEQYF.